The 4 T cell receptor beta chains below come from one sample, sequenced in a study of T cell responses to AZD1222 COVID-19 vaccine. Clones were read by immunoSEQ multiplex PCR, and TCRdb kept only the in-frame ones, dropping some. The sample contains tens of thousands of clones, approximately 91% of which appear only once. Sequencing was performed on peripheral blood, taken on day 0 of AZD1222 vaccination. These receptors were taken from an adult in good health.

The CDR3 is CASSYSGGTDSPLHF. CDR3 nucleotide sequence: TGTGCCAGCAGTTACTCCGGGGGCACAGATTCACCCCTCCACTTT. This chain links TRBV6-5 with TRBJ1-6; maybe TRBD1 (6 bases). Germline assignment: CDR1 MNHEY and CDR2 SVGAGI. The ends were cut back, 0 bases at V and 8 bases at J, with 11 bases in the middle. The CDR3 has 15 residues.

The gene calls are TRBV3-1 (or the pseudogene TRBV3-2) and TRBJ2-1; D is unclear. This CDR3 is built from 13 residues. Looked up from germline, CDR1 is LGHDT and CDR2 is YNNKEL (reference sequence). The ends were cut back, 1 base at V and 8 bases at J, with 9 bases in the middle. The CDR3: CASSQAGSDEQFF. The CDR3 DNA is TGTGCCAGCAGCCAAGCGGGCTCGGATGAGCAGTTCTTC.

This chain uses TRBV10-3 with TRBJ2-4, with 8 bases fitting TRBD1. The germline V gene has CDR1 ENHRY and CDR2 SYGVKD. V lost 0 bases, J lost 1 base, and 5 bases stayed unmatched. The length of the CDR3 is 17 residues. The CDR3 sequence: CAISESQGDGAKNIQYF. CDR3 nucleotides: TGTGCCATCAGTGAGTCACAGGGGGACGGGGCCAAAAACATTCAGTACTTC.

The CDR3 sequence: CSVATGSSGNTIYF. The CDR3 DNA sequence: TGCAGCGTTGCCACAGGGTCCTCTGGAAACACCATATATTTT. The genes are TRBV29-1 and TRBJ1-3; the D gene is possibly TRBD1 (6 bases). Germline CDR1 is SQVTM and CDR2 is ANQGSEA. V was clipped by 4 bases and J by 0 bases, with 10 bases between them. This CDR3 has 14 residues.